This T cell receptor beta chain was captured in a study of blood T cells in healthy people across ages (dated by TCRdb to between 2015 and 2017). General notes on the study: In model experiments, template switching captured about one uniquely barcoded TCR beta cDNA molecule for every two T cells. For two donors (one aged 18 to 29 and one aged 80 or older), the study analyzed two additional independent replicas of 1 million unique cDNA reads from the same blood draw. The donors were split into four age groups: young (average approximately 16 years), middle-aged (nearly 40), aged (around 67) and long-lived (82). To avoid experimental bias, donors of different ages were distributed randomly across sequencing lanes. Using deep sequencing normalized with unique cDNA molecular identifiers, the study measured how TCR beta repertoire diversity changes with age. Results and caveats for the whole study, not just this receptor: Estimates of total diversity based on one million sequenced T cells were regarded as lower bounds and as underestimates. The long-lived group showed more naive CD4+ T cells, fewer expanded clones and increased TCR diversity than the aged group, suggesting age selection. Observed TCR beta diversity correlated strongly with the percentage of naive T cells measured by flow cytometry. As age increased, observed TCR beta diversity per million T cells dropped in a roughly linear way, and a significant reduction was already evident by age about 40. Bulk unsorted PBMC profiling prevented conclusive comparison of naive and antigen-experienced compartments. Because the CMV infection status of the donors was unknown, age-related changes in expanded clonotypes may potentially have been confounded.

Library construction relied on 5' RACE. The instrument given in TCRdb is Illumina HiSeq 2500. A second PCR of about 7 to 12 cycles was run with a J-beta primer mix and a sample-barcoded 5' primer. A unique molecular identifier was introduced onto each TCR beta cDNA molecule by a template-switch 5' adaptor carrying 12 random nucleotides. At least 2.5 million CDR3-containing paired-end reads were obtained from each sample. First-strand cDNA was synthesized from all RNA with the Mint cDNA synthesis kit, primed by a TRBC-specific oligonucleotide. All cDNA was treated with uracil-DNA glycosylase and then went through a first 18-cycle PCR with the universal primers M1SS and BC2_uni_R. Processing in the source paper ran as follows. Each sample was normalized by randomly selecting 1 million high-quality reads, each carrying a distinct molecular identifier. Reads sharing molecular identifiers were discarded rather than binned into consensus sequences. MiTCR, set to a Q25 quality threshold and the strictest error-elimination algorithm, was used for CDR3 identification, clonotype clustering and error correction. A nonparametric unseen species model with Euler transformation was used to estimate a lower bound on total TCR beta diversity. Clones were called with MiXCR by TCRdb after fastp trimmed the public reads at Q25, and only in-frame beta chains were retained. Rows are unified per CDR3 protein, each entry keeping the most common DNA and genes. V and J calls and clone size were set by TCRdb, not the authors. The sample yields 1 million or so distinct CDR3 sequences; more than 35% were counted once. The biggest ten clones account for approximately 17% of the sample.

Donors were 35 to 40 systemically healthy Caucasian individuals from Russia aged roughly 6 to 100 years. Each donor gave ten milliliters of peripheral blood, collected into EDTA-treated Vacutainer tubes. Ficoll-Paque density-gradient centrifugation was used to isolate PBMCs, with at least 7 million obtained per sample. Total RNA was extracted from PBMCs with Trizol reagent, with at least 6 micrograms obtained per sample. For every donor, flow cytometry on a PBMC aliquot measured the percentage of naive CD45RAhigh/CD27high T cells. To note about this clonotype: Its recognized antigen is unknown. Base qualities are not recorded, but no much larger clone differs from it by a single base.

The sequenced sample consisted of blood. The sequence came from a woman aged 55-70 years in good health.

The DNA is as follows: TGTGCCACCGGGACAGCTAATTCACCCCTCCACTTT. The translation is CATGTANSPLHF. The chain is encoded by TRBV28 joined to TRBJ1-6, with 7 bases aligning to TRBD1. The CDR3, cysteine through phenylalanine, is 12 amino acids long. The retained sequence is limited to the CDR3, 36 bases, with the frame set at the first base. Trimming accounts for 10 bases at V and 6 bases at J, while the number of junction bases matched to no gene is 3. CDR1 and CDR2, looked up from the germline V gene, are MDHEN and SYDVKM.